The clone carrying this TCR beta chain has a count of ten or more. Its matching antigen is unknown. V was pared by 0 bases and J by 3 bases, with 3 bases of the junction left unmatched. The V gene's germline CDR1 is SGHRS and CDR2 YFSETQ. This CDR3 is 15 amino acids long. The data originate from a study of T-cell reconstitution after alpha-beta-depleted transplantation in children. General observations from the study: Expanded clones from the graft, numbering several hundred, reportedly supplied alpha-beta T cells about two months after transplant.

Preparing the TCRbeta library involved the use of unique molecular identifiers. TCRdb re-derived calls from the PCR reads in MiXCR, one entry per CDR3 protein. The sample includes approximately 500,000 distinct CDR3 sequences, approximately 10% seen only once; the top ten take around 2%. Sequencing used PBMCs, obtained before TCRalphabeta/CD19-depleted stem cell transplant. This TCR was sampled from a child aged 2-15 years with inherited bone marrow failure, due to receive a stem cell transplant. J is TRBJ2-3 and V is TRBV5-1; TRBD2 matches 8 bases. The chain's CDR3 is CASSLELAGTDTQYF. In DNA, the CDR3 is TGCGCCAGCAGCTTGGAATTAGCGGGGACAGATACGCAGTATTTT.